Below are 29 T cell receptor beta chains sequenced from a single sample in a study of OX40 agonist ivuxolimab in advanced cancers. Data came from immunoSEQ multiplex PCR; TCRdb stores just in-frame clones and leaves some out. Of roughly 80,000 clones in the sample, roughly 90% are singletons; the top ten hold less than 0.75%. The sequencing here drew on CD4+ or CD8+ T cells sorted from blood, taken in a trial of the OX40 agonist ivuxolimab. These TCRs come from an adult with an advanced solid tumor such as melanoma, head and neck, liver or kidney cancer.

This clone was seen once. The chain employs TRBV10-3 and TRBJ1-4; D not resolved. Deletions cut 2 bases from V and 0 bases from J, with 10 bases between. Germline CDR1 is ENHRY and CDR2 is SYGVKD. There are 16 residues in the CDR3. The CDR3 DNA reads TGTGCCATCAGTGAGCAAGGGCCGACAACTAATGAAAAACTGTTTTTT. Translated: CAISEQGPTTNEKLFF.

The V and J genes are TRBV30 and TRBJ2-2; 8 bases agree with TRBD2. CDR3 length: 15 residues. V gave up 2 bases and J gave up 5 bases; unmatched junction bases: 7. Germline V lookup: CDR1 GTSNPN, CDR2 SVGIG (reference sequence). CDR3 loop: CAWSRLGLATGELFF. CDR3 DNA: TGTGCCTGGAGTAGGCTTGGACTAGCAACCGGGGAGCTGTTTTTT. Looking up the rest from reference TRBV30 and TRBJ2-2 gives the full variable domain: SQTIHQWPATLVQPVGSPLSLECTVEGTSNPNLYWYRQAAGRGLQLLFYSVGIGQISSEVPQNLSASRPQDRQFILSSKKLLLSDSGFYLCAWSRLGLATGELFFGEGSRLTVL.

A few counts support this clone. V and J are TRBV14 and TRBJ1-4; TRBD1 agrees at 7 bases. Germline V gene lookup returns CDR1 SGHDN and CDR2 FVKESK. CDR3 size: 12 residues. Germline trimming cut 5 bases from V and 11 bases from J; bases unmatched to any gene: 5. The chain's CDR3 is CASSATGLKLFF. In nucleotides, the CDR3 is TGTGCCAGCAGCGCGACAGGGTTGAAACTGTTTTTT.

The chain is built from TRBV30 and TRBJ1-2; TRBD1 agrees at 9 bases. Trimming cost V 7 bases and J 6 bases; bases outside gene matches: 6. The CDR3 consists of 12 residues. Germline CDR1 is GTSNPN and CDR2 is SVGIG (reference sequence). CDR3 protein: CAFDRGGNGYTF. CDR3 sequence (DNA): TGTGCCTTCGACAGGGGGGGTAATGGCTACACCTTC.

This sequence joins TRBV11-3 and TRBJ1-5; unclear D gene. The CDR3 consists of 15 residues. Per germline, CDR1 SGHNT and CDR2 YENEEA. Trimming cost V 5 bases and J 0 bases, with 11 bases left between them. The CDR3 coding sequence is TGTGCCAGCAGCCCGCAGAGATATAGCAATCAGCCCCAGCATTTT. Protein: CASSPQRYSNQPQHF.

The rearrangement uses TRBV5-6 and TRBJ2-4; TRBD1 matches at 9 bases. The CDR3 length is 15 residues. Trimming cost V 6 bases and J 6 bases; bases outside gene matches: 10. Germline assignment: CDR1 SGHDT and CDR2 YYEEEE. CDR3 loop: CASTRQGGSRNIQYF. CDR3 in DNA: TGTGCCAGCACCCGACAGGGGGGATCTCGAAACATTCAGTACTTC.

The genes are TRBV2 and TRBJ1-6; 7 bases fit TRBD1. V lost 4 bases, J lost 10 bases, and 13 bases stayed unmatched. In germline, CDR1 is SNHLY, CDR2 FYNNEI. The CDR3 covers 16 residues. The CDR3 DNA sequence: TGTGCCAGCAGTGGGGAGCCGGGACAGACAAGCTCACCCCTCCACTTT. Translation: CASSGEPGQTSSPLHF.

This CDR3 is CASSATSGPGELFF. The CDR3 nucleotides are TGTGCCAGCAGCGCGACTAGCGGGCCCGGGGAGCTGTTTTTT. The V and J genes are TRBV2 and TRBJ2-2, with 10 bases matching TRBD2. Germline CDR1 and CDR2: SNHLY and FYNNEI. V gave up 6 bases and J gave up 6 bases; unmatched junction bases: 4. The CDR3 contains 14 residues.

The chain joins TRBV9 to TRBJ2-3; D tentatively fits TRBD1 or TRBD2 (5 bases each). Germline V CDR1 and CDR2: SGDLS, YYNGEE. The V and J ends lost 0 bases and 4 bases respectively, with 9 bases between them. The CDR3 length is 14 residues. CDR3 nucleotides: TGTGCCAGCAGCGTAGGACAGAGGGCAGATACGCAGTATTTT. Protein product: CASSVGQRADTQYF.

The chain joins TRBV7-2 to TRBJ1-5; D may be TRBD1 (5 bases). The CDR3 consists of 15 residues. CDR1 SGHTA and CDR2 FQGNSA come from the germline V gene. Deletions cut 2 bases from V and 3 bases from J, with 11 bases between. The CDR3: CASSLIAGVNQPQHF. The CDR3 nucleotides read TGTGCCAGCAGCTTAATAGCGGGGGTCAATCAGCCCCAGCATTTT.

The chain joins TRBV4-3 to TRBJ2-3; 10 bases are shared with TRBD2. This CDR3 contains 17 residues. CDR1 and CDR2 (germline): LGHNA, YSLEER. V dropped 1 base and J dropped 5; count of bases not matched to a gene: 9. The chain's CDR3 is CASSQGPAGGRGDTQYF. CDR3 DNA sequence: TGCGCCAGCAGCCAAGGGCCAGCGGGAGGGCGGGGAGATACGCAGTATTTT.

The chain uses TRBV27 and TRBJ2-1; D is unresolved. Germline loops: CDR1 MNHEY, CDR2 SMNVEV (reference sequence). Trimming removed 4 bases from V and 8 bases from J, with 12 bases in between. The CDR3 covers 13 residues. The CDR3 region is CASSYREEHEQFF. CDR3 in DNA: TGTGCCAGCAGTTATCGAGAGGAGCATGAGCAGTTCTTC.

This clone occurred once. The V gene is TRBV18, the J gene TRBJ2-7; D may correspond to TRBD1 or TRBD2 (5 bases each). Germline loops: CDR1 KGHSH, CDR2 LQKENI. The CDR3 sequence is 15 residues long. Trimming removed 5 bases from V and 3 bases from J, with 17 bases in between. The DNA for the CDR3 is TGTGCCAGCTCATCAAAGGGGAGCCTACGCTACGAGCAGTACTTC. Encoded protein: CASSSKGSLRYEQYF.

This rearrangement joins TRBV9 to TRBJ2-2; tentatively, D is TRBD2 (5 bases). Germline CDR1 reads SGDLS; CDR2 reads YYNGEE. This CDR3 has 16 amino acids. Trimming pared 2 bases from V and 7 bases from J, leaving 18 bases between. The CDR3 spells CASSVRDGITDGELFF. The DNA of the CDR3 is TGTGCCAGCAGCGTGAGGGATGGAATAACGGACGGGGAGCTGTTTTTT.

The chain joins TRBV7-6 to TRBJ2-5; 8 bases agree with TRBD2. Germline V gives CDR1 SGHVS, CDR2 FNYEAQ. Trimming took 5 bases from V and 4 from J; bases not matched to a gene: 18. The CDR3 has 18 amino acids. The CDR3 loop is CASSAAEAGVRSRETQYF. DNA for the CDR3: TGTGCCAGCAGCGCCGCCGAAGCGGGAGTCCGTTCTCGAGAGACCCAGTACTTC.

This rearrangement joins TRBV7-2 to TRBJ2-5, with TRBD2 matching over 11 bases. The CDR3 contains 16 residues. The germline V gene encodes CDR1 SGHTA and CDR2 FQGNSA. V was pared by 7 bases and J by 3 bases, with 10 bases of the junction left unmatched. The CDR3 region is CASMRRASGRKETQYF. The DNA for the CDR3 is TGTGCCAGCATGCGGCGGGCTAGCGGGAGGAAAGAGACCCAGTACTTC.

V is TRBV5-5 and J is TRBJ1-1; D not resolved. V was cut by 3 bases and J by 0 bases, with 9 bases left in between. Germline-derived CDR1 and CDR2 are SGHKS and YYEKEE (reference sequence). CDR3 length equals 14 residues. The CDR3 spells CASSSGLMNTEAFF. DNA for the CDR3: TGTGCCAGCAGCTCAGGACTGATGAACACTGAAGCTTTCTTT.

The chain employs TRBV28 and TRBJ2-3; D is perhaps TRBD1 (6 bases). Trimming took 2 bases from V and 2 from J, leaving 11 bases between them. The CDR3 consists of 15 residues. The germline V gene has CDR1 MDHEN and CDR2 SYDVKM. CDR3 DNA sequence: TGTGCCAGCAGTTTAGGGGACAAGGCCACAGATACGCAGTATTTT. Translating gives CASSLGDKATDTQYF. Complete variable domain (other parts from reference TRBV28 and TRBJ2-3): DVKVTQSSRYLVKRTGEKVFLECVQDMDHENMFWYRQDPGLGLRLIYFSYDVKMKEKGDIPEGYSVSREKKERFSLILESASTNQTSMYLCASSLGDKATDTQYFGPGTRLTVL.

The chain has TRBV6-4 and TRBJ1-1; D perhaps matches TRBD1 (5 bases). Trimming removed 2 bases at V and 10 bases at J, with 14 bases between. CDR1 is MRHNA and CDR2 is SNTAGT in the germline V gene. The CDR3 is 13 amino acids. CDR3 region: CASSDGGYGAAFF. CDR3 in DNA: TGTGCCAGCAGTGACGGAGGGTATGGGGCAGCTTTCTTT.

The chain employs TRBV28 and TRBJ2-1, with 7 positions matching TRBD1. The CDR3 is made up of 15 amino acids. Germline V gene lookup returns CDR1 MDHEN and CDR2 SYDVKM. V dropped 6 bases and J dropped 7; count of bases not matched to a gene: 12. The CDR3 loop is CASRADRVGPNEQFF. CDR3 DNA: TGTGCCAGCAGGGCAGACAGGGTGGGCCCAAATGAGCAGTTCTTC. Full variable domain (remainder filled in from reference TRBV28 and TRBJ2-1): DVKVTQSSRYLVKRTGEKVFLECVQDMDHENMFWYRQDPGLGLRLIYFSYDVKMKEKGDIPEGYSVSREKKERFSLILESASTNQTSMYLCASRADRVGPNEQFFGPGTRLTVL.

This clone was detected once. This chain uses TRBV2 with TRBJ2-2; D gene ambiguous. There are 11 residues in the CDR3. Germline CDR1 reads SNHLY; CDR2 reads FYNNEI. The V gene lost 4 bases and the J gene lost 4 bases, with 1 base spanning the gap. CDR3 DNA sequence: TGTGCCAGCAGTGGCACCGGGGAGCTGTTTTTT. It is translated as CASSGTGELFF.

The genes are TRBV5-1 and TRBJ2-7; 7 nucleotides line up with TRBD1. In germline, CDR1 is SGHRS, CDR2 YFSETQ. J was trimmed by 5 bases and V by 5 bases; bases with no gene match: 4. CDR3 length equals 12 residues. Here the CDR3 DNA reads TGCGCCAGCAGAGGAACAGGGGACGAGCAGTACTTC. Protein product: CASRGTGDEQYF.

The chain carries TRBV7-9 and TRBJ1-3, with 8 bases matching TRBD1. This CDR3 region has 17 residues. J lost 2 bases, V lost 1 base, and 7 bases had no gene match. Germline-derived CDR1 and CDR2 are SEHNR and FQNEAQ (reference sequence). CDR3 in DNA: TGTGCCAGCAGCTTAGAGCTGACAGGGGTCGCTGGAAACACCATATATTTT. The encoded protein is CASSLELTGVAGNTIYF.

This CDR3 is CASSYISNEQFF. In DNA, the CDR3 is TGTGCCAGCAGTTACATATCAAATGAGCAGTTCTTC. The chain joins TRBV28 to TRBJ2-1; D is ambiguous. V lost 4 bases and J lost 7, with 8 bases in between. CDR1 and CDR2 (germline): MDHEN, SYDVKM. This CDR3 has 12 amino acids.

The chain couples TRBV25-1 to TRBJ2-3; no firm D call. This CDR3 is 13 amino acids long. V shed 8 bases and J shed 0 bases, with 9 bases lying between them. Per the germline V gene, CDR1 is MGHDK and CDR2 is SYGVNS. The CDR3 is CASVRSSTDTQYF. The CDR3 DNA sequence: TGTGCCAGCGTACGATCTAGCACAGATACGCAGTATTTT.

V is TRBV19 and J is TRBJ2-7; D gene uncertain. Germline-derived CDR1 and CDR2 are LNHDA and SQIVND (reference sequence). The CDR3 runs 11 residues. V was trimmed by 5 bases and J by 5 bases, leaving 7 bases between them. The CDR3 DNA is TGTGCCAGTAGTCCCGACCACGAGCAGTACTTC. Amino acid sequence: CASSPDHEQYF.

The chain links TRBV28 to TRBJ2-2, with D unclear. Germline-derived CDR1 and CDR2 are MDHEN and SYDVKM. The CDR3 covers 13 residues. The V gene lost 2 bases and the J gene lost 7 bases, with 8 bases spanning the gap. The CDR3 coding sequence is TGTGCCAGCAGTTTAGTAGGTGACGGGGAGCTGTTTTTT. It yields the protein CASSLVGDGELFF.

The chain uses TRBV30 and TRBJ1-6, with TRBD1 matching over 8 bases. V was pared by 3 bases and J by 2 bases, with 6 bases of the junction left unmatched. CDR3 size: 16 residues. CDR1 and CDR2 (germline): GTSNPN, SVGIG (reference sequence). CDR3 DNA: TGTGCCTGGAGGATTCCGGACAGGGCCTATAATTCACCCCTCCACTTT. It encodes CAWRIPDRAYNSPLHF.

The V call is TRBV5-5, the J call TRBJ1-3; TRBD1 matches 7 bases. This CDR3 is built from 14 residues. V lost 6 bases, J lost 4 bases, and 7 bases stayed unmatched. Germline V gives CDR1 SGHKS, CDR2 YYEKEE (reference sequence). Here the CDR3 DNA reads TGTGCCAGCACCACGACAGGGACAGGAAACACCATATATTTT. As protein: CASTTTGTGNTIYF.